This T cell receptor beta chain was identified during a study of cytomegalovirus exposure and HLA in healthy donors. Researchers ran the PCR with 60 Vbeta and 13 Jbeta primers. This table comes from immunoSEQ multiplex PCR, and its TCRdb copy is limited to in-frame clones, with some not included. The sample has 130,000 to 150,000 clones, about 72% seen once. This clone showed up just a few times. The antigen remains unidentified. Overall study results and limits: Being productive about 87% or about 30% of the time was typical of most TCR beta V segments in an earlier analysis.

The CDR3 loop spans 15 amino acids. Germline CDR1 and CDR2: SGHTA and FQGTGA. V lost 5 bases to trimming and J lost 4 bases; unmatched junction nucleotides: 8. This receptor was taken from a middle-aged man in good health and CMV-seronegative. The specimen sequenced was PBMCs. The chain links TRBV7-3 to TRBJ1-1; 9 nucleotides line up with TRBD1. The CDR3 region has the DNA TGTGCCAGCAGCGTCACCCCGACAGGGGGCACTGAAGCTTTCTTT. Residues: CASSVTPTGGTEAFF.